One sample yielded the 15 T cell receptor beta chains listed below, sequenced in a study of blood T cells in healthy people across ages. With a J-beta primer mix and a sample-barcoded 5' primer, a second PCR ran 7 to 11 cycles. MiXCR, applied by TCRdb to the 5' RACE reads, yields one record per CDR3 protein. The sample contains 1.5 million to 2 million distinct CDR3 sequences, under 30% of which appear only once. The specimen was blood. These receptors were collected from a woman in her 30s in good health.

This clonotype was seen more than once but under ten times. In DNA form, the CDR3 reads TGCGCCAGCAGCCACGGGGACAGCGCTGGAAACACCATATATTTT. Protein sequence: CASSHGDSAGNTIYF. The rearrangement links TRBV4-1 to TRBJ1-3, with 7 bases matching TRBD1. CDR1 MGHRA and CDR2 YSYEKL come from the germline V gene. The CDR3 extends over 15 amino acids. Trimming took 3 bases from V and 2 from J; bases not matched to a gene: 4.

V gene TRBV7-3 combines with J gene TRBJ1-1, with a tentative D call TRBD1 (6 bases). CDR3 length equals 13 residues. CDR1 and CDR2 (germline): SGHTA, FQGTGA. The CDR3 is CTGGHREKAEAFF. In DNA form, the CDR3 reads TGTACCGGGGGCCACAGGGAAAAAGCTGAAGCTTTCTTT.

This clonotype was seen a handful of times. The DNA of the CDR3 is TGCAGTGCTAAACCCAGCGGGGGAACGAACACTGAAGCTTTCTTT. This translates into CSAKPSGGTNTEAFF. The rearrangement uses TRBV20-1 and TRBJ1-1; a weak D match, TRBD1 (5 bases). CDR3 size: 15 residues. Trimming shortened V by 4 bases and J by 1 base, and 16 bases separated the two germline ends. From germline, CDR1 is DFQATT and CDR2 SNEGSKA (reference sequence).

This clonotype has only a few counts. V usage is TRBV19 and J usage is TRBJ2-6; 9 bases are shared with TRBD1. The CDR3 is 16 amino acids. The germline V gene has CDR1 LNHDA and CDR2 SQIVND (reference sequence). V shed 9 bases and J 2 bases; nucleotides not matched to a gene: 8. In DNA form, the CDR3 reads TGTGCCAGCCACGGGACAGGGCGGGCTGGGGCCAACGTCCTGACTTTC. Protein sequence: CASHGTGRAGANVLTF.

CDR3 sequence: CASRKRLNSYEQYF. The CDR3 nucleotides read TGTGCCAGCAGGAAAAGACTTAACTCCTACGAGCAGTACTTC. This chain joins TRBV6-5 and TRBJ2-7; D not resolved. This CDR3 comprises 14 residues. CDR1 is MNHEY and CDR2 is SVGAGI in the germline V gene. V was shortened by 6 bases and J by 0 bases, with 12 bases between the two germline ends.

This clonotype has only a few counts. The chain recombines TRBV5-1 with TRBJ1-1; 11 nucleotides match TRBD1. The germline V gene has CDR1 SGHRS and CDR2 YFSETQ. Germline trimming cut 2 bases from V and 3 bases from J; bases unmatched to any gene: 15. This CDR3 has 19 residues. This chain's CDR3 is CASSFPTVGRTGGDTEAFF. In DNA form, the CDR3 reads TGCGCCAGCAGCTTCCCTACGGTCGGGAGGACAGGGGGCGACACTGAAGCTTTCTTT. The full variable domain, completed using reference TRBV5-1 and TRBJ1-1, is KAGVTQTPRYLIKTRGQQVTLSCSPISGHRSVSWYQQTPGQGLQFLFEYFSETQRNKGNFPGRFSGRQFSNSRSEMNVSTLELGDSALYLCASSFPTVGRTGGDTEAFFGQGTRLTVV.

CDR3 sequence reads: CSASGQADVPLFHGYTF. For the CDR3, the DNA is TGCAGTGCTAGTGGGCAGGCGGACGTCCCTTTATTCCATGGCTACACCTTC. The V gene is TRBV20-1, the J gene TRBJ1-2; D unresolved. Per germline, CDR1 DFQATT and CDR2 SNEGSKA (reference sequence). The CDR3 contains 17 residues. The V and J ends lost 3 bases and 6 bases respectively, with 26 bases between them.

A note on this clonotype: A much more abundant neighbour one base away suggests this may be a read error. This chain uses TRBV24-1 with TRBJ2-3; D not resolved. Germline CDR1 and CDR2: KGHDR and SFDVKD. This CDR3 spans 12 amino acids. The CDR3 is CATSDYRDMQYF. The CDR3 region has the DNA TGTGCCACCAGTGATTACAGAGATATGCAGTATTTT.

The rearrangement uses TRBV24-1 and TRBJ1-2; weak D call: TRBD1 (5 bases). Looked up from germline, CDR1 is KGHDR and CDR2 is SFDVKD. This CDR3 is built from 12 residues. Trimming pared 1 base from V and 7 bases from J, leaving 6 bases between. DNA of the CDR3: TGTGCCACCAGTGATTTAAGGGGTGGCTACACCTTC. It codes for CATSDLRGGYTF.

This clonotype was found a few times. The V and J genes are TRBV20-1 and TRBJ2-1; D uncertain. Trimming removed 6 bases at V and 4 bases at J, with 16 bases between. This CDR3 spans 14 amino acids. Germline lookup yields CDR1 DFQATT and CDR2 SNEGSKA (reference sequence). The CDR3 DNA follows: TGCAGTGCCCTCAAGCCGGACGGTTACAATGAGCAGTTCTTC. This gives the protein CSALKPDGYNEQFF.

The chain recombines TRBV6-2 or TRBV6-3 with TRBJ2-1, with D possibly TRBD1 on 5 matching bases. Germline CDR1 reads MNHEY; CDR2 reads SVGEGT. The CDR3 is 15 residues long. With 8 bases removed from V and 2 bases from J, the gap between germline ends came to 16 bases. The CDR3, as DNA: TGTGCCAGCTTCCGGCCAGGGTCTCCCTACAATGAGCAGTTCTTC. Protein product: CASFRPGSPYNEQFF.

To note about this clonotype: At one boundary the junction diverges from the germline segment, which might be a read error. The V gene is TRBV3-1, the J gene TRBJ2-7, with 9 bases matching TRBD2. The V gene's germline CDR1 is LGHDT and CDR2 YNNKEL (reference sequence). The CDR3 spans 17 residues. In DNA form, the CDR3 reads TGTGCCAGCAGCCGAATCGAAGCAGGACTAGCGTACTACGAGCGGTACTTC. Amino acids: CASSRIEAGLAYYERYF.

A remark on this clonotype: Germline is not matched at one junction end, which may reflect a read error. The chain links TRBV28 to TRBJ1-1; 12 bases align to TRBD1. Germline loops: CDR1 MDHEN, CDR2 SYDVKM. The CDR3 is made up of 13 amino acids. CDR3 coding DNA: TGTGCCAGCAGGGGACAGGGGGCCACTGAAGTTTTCTTT. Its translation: CASRGQGATEVFF.

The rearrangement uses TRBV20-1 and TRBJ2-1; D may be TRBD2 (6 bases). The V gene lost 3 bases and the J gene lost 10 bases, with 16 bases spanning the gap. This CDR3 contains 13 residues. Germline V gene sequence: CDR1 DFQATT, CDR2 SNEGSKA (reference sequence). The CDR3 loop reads CSASGRRAGEQFF. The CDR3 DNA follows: TGCAGTGCTAGCGGGAGAAGGGCGGGGGAGCAGTTCTTC.

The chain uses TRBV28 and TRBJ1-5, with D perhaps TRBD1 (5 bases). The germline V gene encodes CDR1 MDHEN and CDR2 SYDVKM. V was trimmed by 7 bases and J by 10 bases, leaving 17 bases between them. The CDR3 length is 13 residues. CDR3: CASKGQAGRPQHF. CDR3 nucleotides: TGTGCCAGCAAGGGGCAGGCTGGTAGACCCCAGCATTTT.